This is a list of T cell receptor beta chains from one sample in a study of cytomegalovirus exposure and HLA in healthy donors. The assay was immunoSEQ multiplex PCR, and TCRdb's table has in-frame clones only and misses some. The table includes 90,000 to 130,000 clones, roughly 70% detected once. The sequenced sample was PBMCs. Every receptor here comes from a woman between 25 and 40 years old in good health and CMV-seronegative. Both conserved end residues are part of each CDR3. The order of the fields is V gene, J gene, clone size, D gene, CDR3 protein, CDR3 DNA. D genes are given only for firm matches. Clone size is given for some rows only: seen once, a few or many times, or a class if the clone is expanded.

>TRBV14|TRBJ2-3|few|TRBD2
CASSPGGRTDTQYF
TGTGCCAGCAGCCCCGGGGGGAGGACAGATACGCAGTATTTT
>TRBV29-1|TRBJ2-5|NA|NA
CSVEFWYSGQETQYF
TGCAGCGTTGAATTCTGGTACTCCGGGCAAGAGACCCAGTACTTC
>TRBV25-1|TRBJ1-1|NA|NA
CASSEGDYTEAFF
TGTGCCAGCAGCGAGGGGGATTACACTGAAGCTTTCTTT
>TRBV2|TRBJ1-5|NA|NA
CASRTSGSRGSNQPQHF
TGTGCCAGCAGAACAAGTGGTAGCCGCGGGAGCAATCAGCCCCAGCATTTT
>TRBV6-5|TRBJ2-1|NA|TRBD1
CASSYSGTGLNEQFF
TGTGCCAGCAGTTACTCCGGGACAGGACTAAATGAGCAGTTCTTC
>TRBV2|TRBJ2-2|NA|TRBD2
CASKGTSGTGGELFF
TGTGCCAGCAAGGGGACTAGCGGGACAGGCGGGGAGCTGTTTTTT
>TRBV7-9|TRBJ2-1|NA|NA
CASSPLGGGSYNEQFF
TGTGCCAGCAGCCCCCTAGGGGGGGGAAGTTACAATGAGCAGTTCTTC
>TRBV4-1|TRBJ1-2|NA|NA
CASSQDLEEGRLGGYTF
TGCGCCAGCAGCCAAGATCTCGAGGAGGGACGGCTCGGCGGCTACACCTTC
>TRBV14|TRBJ1-4|NA|NA
CASSQRPGATNEKLFF
TGTGCCAGCAGCCAACGGCCGGGAGCAACTAATGAAAAACTGTTTTTT
>TRBV2|TRBJ1-1|NA|NA
CASSGPWNTEAFF
TGTGCCAGCAGTGGGCCATGGAACACTGAAGCTTTCTTT
>TRBV4-1|TRBJ2-3|NA|TRBD2
CASSPDTLAGGTDTQYF
TGCGCCAGCAGCCCCGACACTCTAGCGGGAGGGACAGATACGCAGTATTTT
>TRBV27|TRBJ1-2|NA|TRBD1
CASSSPGQGGGYTF
TGTGCCAGCAGTTCGCCGGGACAGGGGGGAGGCTACACCTTC
>TRBV29-1|TRBJ1-4|few|TRBD1
CSVGQGVEKLFF
TGCAGCGTTGGCCAGGGGGTGGAAAAACTGTTTTTT
>TRBV7-9|TRBJ1-3|NA|NA
CASSPTRGTGNTIYF
TGTGCCAGCAGCCCCACCCGGGGAACCGGAAACACCATATATTTT
>TRBV28|TRBJ2-5|NA|TRBD1
CASSGGTGGIEETQYF
TGTGCCAGCAGTGGGGGGACAGGGGGAATTGAGGAGACCCAGTACTTC
>TRBV10-3|TRBJ2-3|NA|NA
CAISEFPGVSTDTQYF
TGTGCCATCAGTGAGTTCCCAGGGGTTAGCACAGATACGCAGTATTTT
>TRBV7-2|TRBJ2-7|NA|NA
CASSLGGTFYEQYF
TGTGCCAGCAGCTTGGGGGGGACATTCTACGAGCAGTACTTC
>TRBV7-9|TRBJ1-2|NA|TRBD1
CASSLPTGGNTGYTF
TGTGCCAGCAGCTTACCGACAGGGGGGAATACTGGCTACACCTTC
>TRBV14|TRBJ2-7|NA|TRBD1
CASSSLTLGTAGEQYF
TGTGCCAGCAGCTCACTGACCTTGGGGACAGCTGGCGAGCAGTACTTC
>TRBV30|TRBJ1-6|NA|NA
CAWSVSLMSSYNSPLHF
TGTGCCTGGAGTGTGTCACTGATGAGCTCCTATAATTCACCCCTCCACTTT
>TRBV20-1|TRBJ1-1|NA|TRBD1
CSARDRAEAFF
TGCAGTGCCAGGGACAGAGCCGAAGCTTTCTTT
>TRBV30|TRBJ2-5|few|TRBD1
CAWGGTGGGTQYF
TGTGCCTGGGGCGGGACAGGGGGGGGGACCCAGTACTTC
>TRBV5-6|TRBJ2-2|NA|TRBD2
CASSRGGTSGSPGGELFF
TGTGCCAGCAGCCGGGGGGGGACTAGCGGGAGCCCCGGTGGGGAGCTGTTTTTT
>TRBV5-4|TRBJ2-2|NA|TRBD1
CASSSLGTAANTGELFF
TGTGCCAGCTCCAGCTTGGGGACAGCTGCGAACACCGGGGAGCTGTTTTTT
>TRBV29-1|TRBJ2-7|NA|TRBD1
CSVARLDRAYEQYF
TGCAGCGTTGCCCGCCTTGACAGGGCCTACGAGCAGTACTTC
>TRBV19|TRBJ2-7|few|NA
CASSGTGSGQYF
TGTGCCAGCTCTGGAACAGGGAGTGGGCAGTACTTC
>TRBV15|TRBJ2-3|NA|NA
CATSRDPQGTDTQYF
TGTGCCACCAGCAGAGATCCCCAGGGCACAGATACGCAGTATTTT
>TRBV5-1|TRBJ1-4|NA|NA
CASSPGDSANEKLFF
TGCGCCAGCAGCCCCGGGGATTCAGCTAATGAAAAACTGTTTTTT
>TRBV23-1|TRBJ2-1|few|NA
CASSQPARGRVRFF
TGCGCCAGCAGTCAACCGGCCAGGGGAAGGGTCCGGTTCTTC
>TRBV5-1|TRBJ1-1|NA|NA
CASSYKSTDVGTEAFF
TGCGCCAGCAGCTATAAATCGACAGACGTTGGCACTGAAGCTTTCTTT
>TRBV6-6|TRBJ2-7|NA|TRBD1
CASSTPRQGEQYF
TGTGCCAGCAGTACCCCGAGACAGGGTGAGCAGTACTTC
>TRBV2|TRBJ2-1|once|TRBD2
CASRDRGLGLYNEQFF
TGTGCCAGCAGAGACCGGGGACTAGGGCTCTACAATGAGCAGTTCTTC
>TRBV2|TRBJ1-6|NA|TRBD1
CASTGLQGQNSPLHF
TGTGCCAGCACTGGATTACAGGGGCAGAATTCACCCCTCCACTTT
>TRBV6-5|TRBJ1-1|NA|NA
CASSKGVLNTEAFF
TGTGCCAGCAGCAAAGGGGTCTTGAACACTGAAGCTTTCTTT
>TRBV27|TRBJ1-1|NA|NA
CASSLSRVIRFTEAFF
TGTGCCAGCAGTTTATCTCGGGTAATTCGTTTTACTGAAGCTTTCTTT
>TRBV6-1|TRBJ1-4|NA|TRBD1
CASTGTANEKLFF
TGTGCCAGCACCGGGACAGCTAATGAAAAACTGTTTTTT
>TRBV30|TRBJ1-4|NA|NA
CAWSLQGEKLFF
TGTGCCTGGAGTCTTCAGGGGGAAAAACTGTTTTTT
>TRBV6-5|TRBJ1-3|NA|NA
CASSRQNPSGNTIYF
TGTGCCAGCAGTCGACAGAACCCCTCTGGAAACACCATATATTTT
>TRBV9|TRBJ1-5|few|NA
CASSVLDEGQPQHF
TGTGCCAGCAGCGTACTGGATGAGGGTCAGCCCCAGCATTTT
>TRBV5-1|TRBJ1-6|NA|TRBD1
CASSYGTGIYNSPLHF
TGCGCCAGCAGCTACGGGACAGGGATCTATAATTCACCCCTCCACTTT
>TRBV4-2|TRBJ1-1|few|TRBD1
CASSQPRGQGVGEAFF
TGTGCCAGCAGCCAACCTAGAGGGCAGGGGGTTGGTGAAGCTTTCTTT
>TRBV6-5|TRBJ1-1|NA|NA
CASSYLRDSEAFF
TGTGCCAGCAGTTACCTGAGGGACTCTGAAGCTTTCTTT
>TRBV19|TRBJ1-5|NA|TRBD1
CASRHTGGGQPQHF
TGTGCCAGTAGACATACAGGGGGCGGACAGCCCCAGCATTTT
>TRBV30|TRBJ1-2|NA|TRBD1
CAWSPVTGVGYTF
TGTGCCTGGAGTCCAGTTACAGGGGTGGGCTACACCTTC
>TRBV27|TRBJ2-7|NA|TRBD1
CASSRYGQRATGAEQYF
TGTGCCAGCAGTCGTTATGGCCAGCGCGCCACAGGGGCCGAGCAGTACTTC
>TRBV6-1|TRBJ2-4|few|NA
CASSEAMGLAKNIQYF
TGTGCCAGCAGTGAAGCGATGGGCCTAGCCAAAAACATTCAGTACTTC
>TRBV19|TRBJ2-1|NA|TRBD1
CASSIWGQGANEQFF
TGTGCCAGTAGTATTTGGGGACAGGGGGCGAATGAGCAGTTCTTC
>TRBV6-5|TRBJ1-6|once|TRBD1
CASSGFRDRDSPLHF
TGTGCCAGCAGCGGATTCCGGGACAGAGACTCACCCCTCCACTTT
>TRBV20-1|TRBJ1-2|NA|NA
CSANYYGYTF
TGCAGTGCTAACTACTATGGCTACACCTTC
>TRBV30|TRBJ2-7|NA|NA
CAWSVTAGGSYEQYF
TGTGCCTGGAGTGTAACGGCAGGAGGATCCTACGAGCAGTACTTC
>TRBV11-3|TRBJ2-5|NA|TRBD2
CASSLGLAGFETQYF
TGTGCCAGCAGCCTAGGACTAGCGGGATTTGAGACCCAGTACTTC
>TRBV2|TRBJ1-5|NA|TRBD1
CASSAGQVGNQPQHF
TGTGCCAGCAGTGCGGGACAGGTAGGGAATCAGCCCCAGCATTTT
>TRBV7-6|TRBJ1-1|NA|TRBD1
CASSLGTGNTEAFF
TGTGCCAGCAGCTTAGGGACAGGAAACACTGAAGCTTTCTTT
>TRBV29-1|TRBJ2-7|NA|NA
CSGQSYEQYF
TGCAGCGGACAGTCCTACGAGCAGTACTTC
>TRBV2|TRBJ2-5|NA|TRBD2
CASRVIAGGGETQYF
TGTGCCAGCAGAGTAATAGCGGGAGGGGGAGAGACCCAGTACTTC
>TRBV7-2|TRBJ1-1|NA|NA
CASSPQTGLMNTEAFF
TGTGCCAGCAGCCCTCAAACAGGTTTGATGAACACTGAAGCTTTCTTT
>TRBV7-9|TRBJ2-1|few|TRBD1
CASSLLGQGNEQFF
TGTGCCAGCAGCTTACTGGGACAGGGTAATGAGCAGTTCTTC
>TRBV7-6|TRBJ1-5|NA|NA
CASSPRVGSNQPQHF
TGTGCCAGCAGCCCCCGGGTTGGTAGCAATCAGCCCCAGCATTTT
>TRBV4-3|TRBJ1-1|NA|NA
CASSPSRGPGNTEAFF
TGCGCCAGCAGCCCCTCCCGCGGCCCGGGGAACACTGAAGCTTTCTTT